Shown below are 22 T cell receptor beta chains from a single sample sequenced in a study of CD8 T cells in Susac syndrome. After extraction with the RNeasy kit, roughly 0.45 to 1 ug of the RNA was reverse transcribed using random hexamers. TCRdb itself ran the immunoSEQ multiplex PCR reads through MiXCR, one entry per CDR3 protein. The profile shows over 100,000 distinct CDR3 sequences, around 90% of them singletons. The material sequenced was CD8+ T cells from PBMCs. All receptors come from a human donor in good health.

The CDR3 protein is CAITGTGYPYEQYF. The CDR3, as DNA: TGTGCCATCACCGGGACAGGGTACCCCTACGAGCAGTACTTC. The chain uses TRBV10-3 and TRBJ2-7, with 9 positions matching TRBD1. The CDR3 contains 14 residues. From germline, CDR1 is ENHRY and CDR2 SYGVKD. After removal of 7 bases from V and 2 bases from J, the junction contained 6 bases not matched to a gene.

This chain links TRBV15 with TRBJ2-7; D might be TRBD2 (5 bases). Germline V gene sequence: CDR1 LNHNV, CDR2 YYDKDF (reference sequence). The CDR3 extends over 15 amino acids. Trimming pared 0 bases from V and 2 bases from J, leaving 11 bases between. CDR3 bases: TGTGCCACCAGCAGAGATAGACTACAAGCCTACGAGCAGTACTTC. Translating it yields CATSRDRLQAYEQYF.

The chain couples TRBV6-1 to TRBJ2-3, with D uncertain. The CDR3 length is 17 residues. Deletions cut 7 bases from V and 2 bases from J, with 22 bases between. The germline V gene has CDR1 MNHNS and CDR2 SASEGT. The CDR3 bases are TGTGCCAGCACCGGCAGTCCAGTTAAGTACGACACAGATACGCAGTATTTT. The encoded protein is CASTGSPVKYDTDTQYF.

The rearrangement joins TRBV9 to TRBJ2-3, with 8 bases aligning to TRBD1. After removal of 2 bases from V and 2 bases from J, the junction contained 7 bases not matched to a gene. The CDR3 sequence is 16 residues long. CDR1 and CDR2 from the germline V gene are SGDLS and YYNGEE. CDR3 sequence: CASSVAGGTYTDTQYF. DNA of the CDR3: TGTGCCAGCAGCGTCGCAGGGGGCACCTACACAGATACGCAGTATTTT.

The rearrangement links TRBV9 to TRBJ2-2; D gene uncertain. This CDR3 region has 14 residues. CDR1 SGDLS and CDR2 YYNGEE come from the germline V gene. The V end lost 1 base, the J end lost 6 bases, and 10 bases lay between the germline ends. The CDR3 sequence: CASSVSFGSGELFF. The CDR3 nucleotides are TGTGCCAGCAGCGTAAGTTTCGGTTCCGGGGAGCTGTTTTTT.

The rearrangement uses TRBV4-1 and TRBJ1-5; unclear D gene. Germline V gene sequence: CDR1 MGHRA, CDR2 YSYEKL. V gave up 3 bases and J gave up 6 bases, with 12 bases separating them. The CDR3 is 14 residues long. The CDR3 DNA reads TGCGCCAGCAGCCAGAAGGATGAGGGTCAGCCCCAGCATTTT. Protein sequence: CASSQKDEGQPQHF.

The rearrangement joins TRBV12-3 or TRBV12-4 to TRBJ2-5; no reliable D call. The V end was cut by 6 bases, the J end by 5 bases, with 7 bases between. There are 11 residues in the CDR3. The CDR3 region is CASSLLETQYF. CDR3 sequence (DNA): TGTGCCAGCAGCCTTCTGGAGACCCAGTACTTC.

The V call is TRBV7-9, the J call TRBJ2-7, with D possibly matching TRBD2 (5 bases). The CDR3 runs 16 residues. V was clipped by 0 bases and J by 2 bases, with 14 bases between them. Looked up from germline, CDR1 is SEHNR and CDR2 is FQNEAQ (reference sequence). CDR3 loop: CASSLANIGGTYEQYF. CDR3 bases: TGTGCCAGCAGCTTAGCGAACATCGGAGGCACCTACGAGCAGTACTTC.

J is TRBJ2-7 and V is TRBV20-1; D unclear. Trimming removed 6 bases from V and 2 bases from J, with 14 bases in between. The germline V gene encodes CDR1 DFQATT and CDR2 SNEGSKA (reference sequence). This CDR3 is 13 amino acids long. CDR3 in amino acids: CSAPPGYTYEQYF. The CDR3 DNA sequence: TGCAGTGCCCCGCCCGGGTATACCTACGAGCAGTACTTC.

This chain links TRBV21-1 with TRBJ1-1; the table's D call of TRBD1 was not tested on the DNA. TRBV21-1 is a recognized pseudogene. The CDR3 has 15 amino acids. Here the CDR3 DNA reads TGTGCCAGCAGCACCGGGACAGCATCTTACACTGAAGCTTTCTTT. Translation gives CASSTGTASYTEAFF.

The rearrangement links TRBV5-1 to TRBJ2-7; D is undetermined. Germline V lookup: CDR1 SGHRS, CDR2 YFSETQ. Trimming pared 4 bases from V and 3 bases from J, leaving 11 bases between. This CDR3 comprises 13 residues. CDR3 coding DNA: TGCGCCAGCAGCCCCGGACGGAGCTACGAGCAGTACTTC. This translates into CASSPGRSYEQYF.

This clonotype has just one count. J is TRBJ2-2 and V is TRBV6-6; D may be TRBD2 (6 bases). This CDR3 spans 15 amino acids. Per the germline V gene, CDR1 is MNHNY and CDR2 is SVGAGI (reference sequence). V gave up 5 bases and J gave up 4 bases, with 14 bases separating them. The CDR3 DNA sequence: TGTGCCAGCAGTCGGACGGGACTTAGCACCGGGGAGCTGTTTTTT. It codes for CASSRTGLSTGELFF.

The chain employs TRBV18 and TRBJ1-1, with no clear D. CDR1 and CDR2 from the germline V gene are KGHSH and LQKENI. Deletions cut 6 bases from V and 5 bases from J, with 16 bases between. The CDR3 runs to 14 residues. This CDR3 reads CASSSGQEATEAFF. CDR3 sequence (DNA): TGTGCCAGCTCTTCGGGCCAAGAAGCAACTGAAGCTTTCTTT.

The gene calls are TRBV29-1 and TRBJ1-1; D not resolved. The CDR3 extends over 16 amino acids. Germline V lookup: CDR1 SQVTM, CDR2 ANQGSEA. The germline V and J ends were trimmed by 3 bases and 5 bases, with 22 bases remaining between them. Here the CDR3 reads CSVDPAVREGGTEAFF. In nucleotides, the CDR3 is TGCAGCGTTGATCCCGCGGTGAGGGAGGGAGGGACTGAAGCTTTCTTT.

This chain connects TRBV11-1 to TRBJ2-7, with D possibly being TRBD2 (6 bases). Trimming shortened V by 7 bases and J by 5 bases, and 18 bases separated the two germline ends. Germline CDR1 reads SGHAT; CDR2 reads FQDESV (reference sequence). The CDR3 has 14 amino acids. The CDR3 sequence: CASTEGRFSHEQYF. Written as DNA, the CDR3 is TGTGCCAGCACCGAGGGGAGGTTCTCGCACGAGCAGTACTTC.

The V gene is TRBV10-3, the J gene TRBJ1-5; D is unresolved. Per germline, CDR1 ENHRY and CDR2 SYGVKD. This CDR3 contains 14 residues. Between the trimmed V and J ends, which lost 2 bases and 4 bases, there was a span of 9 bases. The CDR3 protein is CAISETGKNQPQHF. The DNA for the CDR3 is TGTGCCATCAGTGAGACCGGGAAAAATCAGCCCCAGCATTTT.

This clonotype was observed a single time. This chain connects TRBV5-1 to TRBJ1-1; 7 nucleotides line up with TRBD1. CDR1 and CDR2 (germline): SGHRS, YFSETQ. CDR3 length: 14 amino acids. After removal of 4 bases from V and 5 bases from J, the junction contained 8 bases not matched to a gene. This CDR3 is CASSADRADTEAFF. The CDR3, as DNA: TGCGCCAGCAGCGCTGACAGGGCGGATACTGAAGCTTTCTTT.

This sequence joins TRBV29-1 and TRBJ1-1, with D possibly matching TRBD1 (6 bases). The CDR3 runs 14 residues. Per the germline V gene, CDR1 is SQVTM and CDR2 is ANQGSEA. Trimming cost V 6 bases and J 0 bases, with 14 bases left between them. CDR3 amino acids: CSVQGPPLNTEAFF. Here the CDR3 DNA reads TGCAGCGTGCAGGGGCCACCCCTGAACACTGAAGCTTTCTTT.

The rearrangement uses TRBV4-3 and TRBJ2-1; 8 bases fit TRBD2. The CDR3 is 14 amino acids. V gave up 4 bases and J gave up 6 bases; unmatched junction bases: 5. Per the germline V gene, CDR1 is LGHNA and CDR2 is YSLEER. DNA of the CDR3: TGCGCCAGCAGCCCTAACCTAGCGGGCAATGAGCAGTTCTTC. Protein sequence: CASSPNLAGNEQFF.

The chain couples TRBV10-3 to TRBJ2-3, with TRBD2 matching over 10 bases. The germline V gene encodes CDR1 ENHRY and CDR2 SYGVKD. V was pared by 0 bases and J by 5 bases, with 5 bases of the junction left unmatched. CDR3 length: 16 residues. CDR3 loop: CAISESQRGGRDTQYF. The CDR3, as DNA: TGTGCCATCAGTGAGTCTCAGCGGGGGGGCAGAGATACGCAGTATTTT.

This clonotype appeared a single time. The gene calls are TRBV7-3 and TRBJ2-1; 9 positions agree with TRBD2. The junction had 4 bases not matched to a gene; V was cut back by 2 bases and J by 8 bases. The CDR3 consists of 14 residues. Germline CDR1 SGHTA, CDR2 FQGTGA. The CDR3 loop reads CASSLAGGGHEQFF. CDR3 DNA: TGTGCCAGCAGCTTAGCGGGAGGGGGTCATGAGCAGTTCTTC.

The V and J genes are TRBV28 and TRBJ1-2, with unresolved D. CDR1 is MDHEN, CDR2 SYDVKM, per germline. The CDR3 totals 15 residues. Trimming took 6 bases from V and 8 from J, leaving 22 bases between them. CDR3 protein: CASSTGIPEVRGYTF. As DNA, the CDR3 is TGTGCCAGCAGCACCGGGATCCCCGAGGTTAGGGGCTACACCTTC.